This T cell receptor (beta chain) is from a study of blood T cells in healthy people across ages. Overall study findings and caveats: Any conclusive comparison of naive versus antigen-experienced cells was prevented by using unsorted PBMCs.

The length of the CDR3 is 14 residues. Trimming took off 4 bases at V and 10 bases at J, with 17 bases between the two ends. Per germline, CDR1 LGHDT and CDR2 YNNKEL (reference sequence). This clonotype was found a few times. Its specificity is not known. A second PCR, run for about 6 to 11 cycles, used a sample-barcoded 5' primer plus a J-beta primer mix. Using its own MiXCR run on the 5' RACE reads, TCRdb lists one record per CDR3 protein. The repertoire holds approximately 880,000 distinct CDR3 sequences, around 46% seen once, with about an eighth in the top ten. This chain uses TRBV3-1 with TRBJ2-1; D ambiguous. Sequenced sample: blood. The sequence was collected from a young man in good health. The CDR3 sequence is CASSPRDGGREQFF. CDR3 nucleotides: TGTGCCAGCAGCCCAAGAGACGGCGGCAGGGAGCAGTTCTTC.